A single sample is the source of the 20 T cell receptor beta chains below, sequenced in a study of neoadjuvant anti-PD-1 for oral cavity cancer. Profiled with immunoSEQ multiplex PCR; TCRdb holds only in-frame clones, not every one. In the table there are 75,000 to 100,000 clones, roughly four fifths of which are singletons. The sequenced sample was PBMCs, obtained before nivolumab (anti-PD-1) treatment. The receptors originated from a person aged 40-85 years with oral cavity squamous cell carcinoma.

This clone came up a few times. The chain couples TRBV19 to TRBJ1-1; unclear D gene. CDR1 and CDR2 from the germline V gene are LNHDA and SQIVND (reference sequence). Trimming removed 6 bases from V and 1 base from J, with 9 bases in between. This CDR3 has 13 amino acids. The DNA for the CDR3 is TGTGCCAGTAGCAGTCAGAGGAACACTGAAGCTTTCTTT. This encodes CASSSQRNTEAFF.

J is TRBJ2-7 and V is TRBV5-4; D assignment may be TRBD1 or TRBD2 (5 bases each). This CDR3 contains 14 residues. Germline V gives CDR1 SGHNT, CDR2 YYREEE (reference sequence). V gave up 4 bases and J gave up 5 bases, with 16 bases separating them. The chain's CDR3 is CASSPGPDRDEQYF. The CDR3 bases are TGTGCCAGCAGCCCGGGACCGGACCGAGACGAGCAGTACTTC. Full variable domain (remainder filled in from reference TRBV5-4 and TRBJ2-7): ETGVTQSPTHLIKTRGQQVTLRCSSQSGHNTVSWYQQALGQGPQFIFQYYREEENGRGNFPPRFSGLQFPNYSSELNVNALELDDSALYLCASSPGPDRDEQYFGPGTRLTVT.

The chain is built from TRBV5-4 and TRBJ2-1; 10 nucleotides line up with TRBD2. The V gene's germline CDR1 is SGHNT and CDR2 YYREEE (reference sequence). Germline trimming cut 2 bases from V and 3 bases from J; bases unmatched to any gene: 14. The CDR3 is made up of 19 amino acids. CDR3 nucleotides: TGTGCCAGCAGCTTTTTGGGGACCTCTAGCGGGGGAATCTACAATGAGCAGTTCTTC. It translates to CASSFLGTSSGGIYNEQFF.

The chain joins TRBV2 to TRBJ1-5; D gene unclear. V shed 2 bases and J shed 2 bases, with 10 bases lying between them. This CDR3 region has 15 residues. Germline values: CDR1 SNHLY, CDR2 FYNNEI. The CDR3 coding sequence is TGTGCCAGCAGTGAATACGGGGTGGGCAATCAGCCCCAGCATTTT. This codes for CASSEYGVGNQPQHF.

This clone was counted a few times. The rearrangement joins TRBV6-5 to TRBJ2-5, with 9 bases identical to TRBD2. The CDR3 consists of 14 residues. V was pared by 7 bases and J by 5 bases, with 8 bases of the junction left unmatched. The germline CDR1 and CDR2 sequences are MNHEY and SVGAGI. CDR3 bases: TGTGCCAGCACCACCGGGACTAGCCGCGAGACCCAGTACTTC. As protein: CASTTGTSRETQYF.

This clone was counted a few times. V is TRBV5-1 and J is TRBJ2-1; D may be TRBD1 or TRBD2 (5 bases each). The CDR3 totals 14 residues. Trimming took 4 bases from V and 5 from J, leaving 13 bases between them. In germline, CDR1 is SGHRS, CDR2 YFSETQ. The CDR3 loop is CASSIPGANNEQFF. As DNA, the CDR3 is TGCGCCAGCAGCATCCCCGGGGCTAACAATGAGCAGTTCTTC.

This sequence joins TRBV30 and TRBJ2-1; TRBD2 matches at 10 bases. Trimming at V came to 1 base and at J to 4 bases, leaving 4 bases not matched to a gene. The germline gives CDR1 GTSNPN, CDR2 SVGIG (reference sequence). This CDR3 contains 15 residues. CDR3 amino acids: CAWSELAGLYNEQFF. CDR3 in DNA: TGTGCCTGGAGTGAACTAGCGGGATTATACAATGAGCAGTTCTTC.

This chain uses TRBV27 with TRBJ2-7; a possible D gene is TRBD1 (8 bases). The CDR3 sequence is 15 residues long. Trimming removed 2 bases from V and 5 bases from J, with 16 bases in between. Germline CDR1 and CDR2: MNHEY and SMNVEV (reference sequence). CDR3 DNA sequence: TGTGCCAGCAGTTTACGGACAGGGAGGGCTAACGAGCAGTACTTC. It codes for CASSLRTGRANEQYF.

The CDR3 nucleotides are TGTGCCAGCAGGGCTACAGGGGATGTTTACAATGAGCAGTTCTTC. Translated, it gives CASRATGDVYNEQFF. This sequence joins TRBV6-5 and TRBJ2-1; 7 bases fit TRBD1. The V segment lost 6 bases and the J segment 4 bases; nucleotides outside the gene matches: 9. The CDR3 runs 15 residues. Germline V gene data show CDR1 as MNHEY and CDR2 as SVGAGI.

This clone was detected many times. This chain's CDR3 is CASSWAGSSDYEQYF. CDR3 DNA: TGTGCCAGCAGCTGGGCGGGTTCTAGCGACTACGAGCAGTACTTC. The V and J genes are TRBV5-8 and TRBJ2-7, with D maybe TRBD2 (6 bases). Looked up from germline, CDR1 is SGHTS and CDR2 is YDEGEE. V was pared by 3 bases and J by 3 bases, with 16 bases between. This CDR3 spans 15 amino acids.

The V and J genes are TRBV4-2 and TRBJ1-3; D not resolved. The V and J ends lost 1 base and 0 bases respectively, with 4 bases between them. CDR3 length: 14 amino acids. Germline V gene data show CDR1 as LGHNA and CDR2 as YNFKEQ. CDR3: CASSQGSSGNTIYF. The CDR3 nucleotides read TGTGCCAGCAGCCAAGGGTCCTCTGGAAACACCATATATTTT.

The chain combines TRBV13 with TRBJ2-5; TRBD2 matches 10 bases. V lost 3 bases and J lost 5; bases outside the gene matches: 12. Germline values: CDR1 PRHDT, CDR2 FYEKMQ (reference sequence). The CDR3 is 17 amino acids. CDR3: CASSFSQREGREETQYF. The CDR3 DNA reads as TGTGCCAGCAGCTTCTCTCAGCGGGAGGGAAGAGAGGAGACCCAGTACTTC.

This clone was seen once. The rearrangement links TRBV27 to TRBJ2-6; 7 bases match TRBD1. Germline trimming cut 4 bases from V and 0 bases from J; bases unmatched to any gene: 3. Per germline, CDR1 MNHEY and CDR2 SMNVEV (reference sequence). The CDR3 is 16 residues long. The CDR3 DNA reads TGTGCCAGCAGTTCAGGGACAGTCTCTGGGGCCAACGTCCTGACTTTC. It specifies CASSSGTVSGANVLTF.

This clone has more than one count but fewer than ten. The chain carries TRBV9 and TRBJ2-1; 7 nucleotides align to TRBD1. The CDR3 has 15 residues. From germline, CDR1 is SGDLS and CDR2 YYNGEE. Losses at the gene ends were 0 bases for V and 6 bases for J; bases not matched to a gene: 6. CDR3 residues: CASSVGGGQINEQFF. CDR3 in DNA: TGTGCCAGCAGCGTAGGAGGGGGACAGATCAATGAGCAGTTCTTC.

The chain combines TRBV19 with TRBJ1-2; 8 nucleotides match TRBD1. Germline V gives CDR1 LNHDA, CDR2 SQIVND (reference sequence). V was clipped by 1 base and J by 8 bases; unmatched bases: 9. CDR3 size: 15 residues. CDR3 sequence: CASSIGGQGGRGYTF. The DNA for the CDR3 is TGTGCCAGTAGTATAGGAGGACAGGGTGGAAGAGGCTACACCTTC.

The chain links TRBV27 to TRBJ1-1; D is possibly TRBD1 (5 bases). The CDR3 extends over 11 amino acids. V dropped 6 bases and J dropped 4 bases, with 6 bases sitting between them. CDR1 and CDR2 (germline): MNHEY, SMNVEV (reference sequence). The CDR3 is CASRDITEAFF. As DNA, the CDR3 is TGTGCCAGCAGGGACATCACTGAAGCTTTCTTT.

This chain connects TRBV7-6 to TRBJ2-7; tentatively, D is TRBD1 or TRBD2 (5 bases each). CDR1 is SGHVS, CDR2 FNYEAQ, per germline. V lost 1 base and J lost 4, with 8 bases in between. This CDR3 has 13 residues. The CDR3 loop reads CASSLVWGYEQYF. DNA of the CDR3: TGTGCCAGCAGCTTAGTTTGGGGGTACGAGCAGTACTTC.

This chain uses TRBV30 with TRBJ2-3; no clear D gene. V was shortened by 0 bases and J by 0 bases, with 10 bases between the two germline ends. CDR3 size: 15 residues. The germline V gene has CDR1 GTSNPN and CDR2 SVGIG (reference sequence). The CDR3 spells CAWSVSGLSTDTQYF. The CDR3 nucleotides are TGTGCCTGGAGTGTCAGTGGCCTTAGCACAGATACGCAGTATTTT. Based on the CDR3 plus reference TRBV30 and TRBJ2-3, the full variable domain is SQTIHQWPATLVQPVGSPLSLECTVEGTSNPNLYWYRQAAGRGLQLLFYSVGIGQISSEVPQNLSASRPQDRQFILSSKKLLLSDSGFYLCAWSVSGLSTDTQYFGPGTRLTVL.

The CDR3, as DNA: TGCGCCAGCAGTCCCGGACTAGCGGGAGGGGGGGGAGGCCAAGAGACCCAGTACTTC. It is translated as CASSPGLAGGGGGQETQYF. V usage is TRBV5-1 and J usage is TRBJ2-5, with 15 bases matching TRBD2. V lost 5 bases to trimming and J lost 1 base; unmatched junction nucleotides: 12. CDR3 size: 19 residues. Germline V gene data show CDR1 as SGHRS and CDR2 as YFSETQ.

The count of this clone is one. The J gene is TRBJ1-3, the V gene TRBV2; D remains unclear. Germline CDR1 and CDR2: SNHLY and FYNNEI. V dropped 1 base and J dropped 0 bases, with 4 bases sitting between them. CDR3 length: 14 residues. The CDR3 DNA reads TGTGCCAGCAGTGAAGGCGTCTCTGGAAACACCATATATTTT. Its translation is CASSEGVSGNTIYF.